The source of this TCR beta chain is a study of Graves' ophthalmopathy and Graves' hyperthyroidism. Trimming pared 0 bases from V and 1 base from J, leaving 15 bases between. The CDR3 has 17 residues. Germline loops: CDR1 MNHEY, CDR2 SVGAGI. The PBMC fraction was derived from around 9.4 ml of fresh peripheral blood. The authors amplified TCR beta CDR3 regions from RNA transcripts. RT-PCR with HTBI primers came first, then second-round multiplex PCR. Using its own MiXCR run on the multiplex PCR reads, TCRdb lists one record per CDR3 protein. This table holds roughly 160,000 distinct CDR3 sequences, 30% to 45% found once. This clonotype occurred many times.

This sequence was found in a woman aged 40 to 50 with Graves' ophthalmopathy. Sequencing was carried out using peripheral blood. The V and J genes are TRBV6-5 and TRBJ1-1; TRBD1 might be the D (5 bases). CDR3 sequence: CASSYSGPGAPNTEAFF. In nucleotides, the CDR3 is TGTGCCAGCAGTTACTCGGGACCCGGTGCGCCGAACACTGAAGCTTTCTTT.